The sequence of this TCR beta chain was determined in a study of T cells in localized non-small cell lung cancer. The CDR3 spans 12 residues. Germline lookup yields CDR1 SEHNR and CDR2 FQNEAQ (reference sequence). V lost 4 bases, J lost 6 bases, and 9 bases lay in between. The study's findings and limits: For the top 100 tumor clones, a median roughly 56 also appeared in adjacent lung. Overall survival was longer when the density of T cells in the blood was higher. Adjacent uninvolved lung had the highest clonality, suggesting focused antigen responses.

Only in-frame clones appear in the TCRdb table, and some are missing; sequencing was by immunoSEQ multiplex PCR. The sample shows about 40,000 clones, 85% to 90% of them seen only once. On this clone itself: Its antigen is currently unknown.

The source of this sequence is a man aged 18 to 49 with stage I lung adenocarcinoma. The chain has TRBV7-9 and TRBJ1-1; maybe TRBD1 (6 bases). This material consisted of peripheral blood, taken before any cancer treatment. The CDR3 is CASSYWTAEAFF. DNA for the CDR3: TGTGCCAGCAGCTACTGGACAGCTGAAGCTTTCTTT.